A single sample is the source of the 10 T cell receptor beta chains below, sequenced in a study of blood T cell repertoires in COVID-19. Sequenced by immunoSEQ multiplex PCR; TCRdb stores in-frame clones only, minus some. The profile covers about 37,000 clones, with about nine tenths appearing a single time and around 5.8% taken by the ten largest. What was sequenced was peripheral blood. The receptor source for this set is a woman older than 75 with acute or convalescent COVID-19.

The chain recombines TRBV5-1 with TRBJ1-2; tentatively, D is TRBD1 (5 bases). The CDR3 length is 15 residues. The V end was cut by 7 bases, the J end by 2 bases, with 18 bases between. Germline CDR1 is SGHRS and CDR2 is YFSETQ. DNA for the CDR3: TGCGCCAGCCGGGACGGGAGAGGGATCAACTATGGCTACACCTTC. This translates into CASRDGRGINYGYTF.

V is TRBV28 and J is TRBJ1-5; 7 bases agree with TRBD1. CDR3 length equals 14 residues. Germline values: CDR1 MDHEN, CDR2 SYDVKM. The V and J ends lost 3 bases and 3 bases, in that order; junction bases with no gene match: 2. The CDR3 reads CASSLTGTNQPQHF. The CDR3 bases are TGTGCCAGCAGTTTGACAGGGACCAATCAGCCCCAGCATTTT.

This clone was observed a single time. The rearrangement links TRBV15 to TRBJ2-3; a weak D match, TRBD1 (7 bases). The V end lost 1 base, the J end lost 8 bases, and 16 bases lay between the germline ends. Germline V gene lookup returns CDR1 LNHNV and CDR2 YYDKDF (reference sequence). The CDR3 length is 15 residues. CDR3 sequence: CATSRAGYRGGTQYF. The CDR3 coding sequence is TGTGCCACCAGCAGAGCAGGATACAGGGGAGGTACGCAGTATTTT.

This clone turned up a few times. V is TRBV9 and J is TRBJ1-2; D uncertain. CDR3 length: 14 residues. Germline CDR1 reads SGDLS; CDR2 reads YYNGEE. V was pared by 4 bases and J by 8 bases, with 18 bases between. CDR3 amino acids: CASSPMATTTGYTF. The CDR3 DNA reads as TGTGCCAGCAGCCCGATGGCCACGACAACGGGCTACACCTTC. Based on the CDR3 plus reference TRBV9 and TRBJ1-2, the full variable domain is DSGVTQTPKHLITATGQRVTLRCSPRSGDLSVYWYQQSLDQGLQFLIQYYNGEERAKGNILERFSAQQFPDLHSELNLSSLELGDSALYFCASSPMATTTGYTFGSGTRLTVV.

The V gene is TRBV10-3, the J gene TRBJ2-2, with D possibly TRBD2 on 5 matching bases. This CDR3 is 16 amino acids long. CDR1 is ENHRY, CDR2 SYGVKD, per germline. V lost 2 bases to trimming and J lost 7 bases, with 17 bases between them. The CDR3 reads CAISEGGGRGDGELFF. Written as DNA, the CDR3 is TGTGCCATCAGTGAGGGTGGCGGTCGGGGTGACGGGGAGCTGTTTTTT.

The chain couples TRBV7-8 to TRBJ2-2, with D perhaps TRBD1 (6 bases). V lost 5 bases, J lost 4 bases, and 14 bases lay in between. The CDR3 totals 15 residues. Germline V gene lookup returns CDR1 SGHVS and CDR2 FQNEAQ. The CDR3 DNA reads TGTGCCAGCAGCGTCCGGGACACGACCACCGGGGAGCTGTTTTTT. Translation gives CASSVRDTTTGELFF.

The CDR3 region is CASSWTSSTYEQYF. Here the CDR3 DNA reads TGCGCCAGCAGCTGGACTAGCAGCACCTACGAGCAGTACTTC. V is TRBV5-1 and J is TRBJ2-7, with 8 nucleotides matching TRBD2. V gave up 3 bases and J gave up 2 bases; unmatched junction bases: 4. This CDR3 has 14 residues. Germline CDR1 and CDR2: SGHRS and YFSETQ.

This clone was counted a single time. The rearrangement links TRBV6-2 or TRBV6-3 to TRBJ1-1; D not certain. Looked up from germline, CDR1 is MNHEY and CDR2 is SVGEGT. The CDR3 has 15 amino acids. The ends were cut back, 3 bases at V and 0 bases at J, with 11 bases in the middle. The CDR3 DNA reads TGTGCCAGCAGTTATGGTGGGAGACTGAACACTGAAGCTTTCTTT. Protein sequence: CASSYGGRLNTEAFF.

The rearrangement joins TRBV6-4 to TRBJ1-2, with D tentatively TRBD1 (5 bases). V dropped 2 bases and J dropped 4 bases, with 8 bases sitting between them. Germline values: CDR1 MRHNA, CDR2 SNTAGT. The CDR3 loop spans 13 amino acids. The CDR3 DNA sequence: TGTGCCAGCAGTGACCAGGGAGGCTATGGCTACACCTTC. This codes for CASSDQGGYGYTF.

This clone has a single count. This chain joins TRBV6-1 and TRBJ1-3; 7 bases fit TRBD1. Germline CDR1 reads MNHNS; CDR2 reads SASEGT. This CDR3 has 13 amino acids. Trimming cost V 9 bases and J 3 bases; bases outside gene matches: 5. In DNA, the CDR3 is TGTGCCAGTATCAGGGGGTATGGAAACACCATATATTTT. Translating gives CASIRGYGNTIYF.